This is a list of T cell receptor beta chains from one sample in a study of brain T cells in children with intractable seizures. Data came from immunoSEQ multiplex PCR; TCRdb stores just in-frame clones and leaves some out. The repertoire has roughly 120,000 clones, around 94% of them found once; the top ten carry around 4.1%. The sequencing here drew on peripheral blood, taken at surgery. All receptors derive from a boy younger than two with hemimegalencephaly and intractable seizures. Both conserved end residues are part of each CDR3. A D gene is named only where the DNA matches it firmly. The listing skips clone size in some rows; elsewhere it reads once, few, many or a size class.

clone_size: -
d_call: TRBD1
j_call: TRBJ1-6
v_call: TRBV11-2
cdr3_aa: CASSLGGQGNSPLHF
cdr3_nt: TGTGCCAGCAGCTTAGGGGGACAGGGGAATTCACCCCTCCACTTT

clone_size: once
d_call: -
j_call: TRBJ2-1
v_call: TRBV20-1
cdr3_aa: CSARDQGEQFF
cdr3_nt: TGCAGTGCTAGAGATCAGGGGGAGCAGTTCTTC

clone_size: -
d_call: -
j_call: TRBJ2-3
v_call: TRBV27
cdr3_aa: CASSRETGRRHTDTQYF
cdr3_nt: TGTGCCAGCAGTCGAGAGACAGGGAGGAGGCACACAGATACGCAGTATTTT

clone_size: -
d_call: -
j_call: TRBJ1-2
v_call: TRBV19
cdr3_aa: CASSIDSLPVGRLKGYTF
cdr3_nt: TGTGCCAGTAGTATAGATAGTCTCCCCGTGGGGAGGTTAAAAGGCTACACCTTC

clone_size: -
d_call: TRBD2
j_call: TRBJ2-3
v_call: TRBV10-1
cdr3_aa: CAGGTSGSFGTDTQYF
cdr3_nt: TGCGCCGGGGGGACTAGCGGGAGCTTTGGCACAGATACGCAGTATTTT

clone_size: -
d_call: TRBD2
j_call: TRBJ2-7
v_call: TRBV27
cdr3_aa: CASSLIEGGRYEQYF
cdr3_nt: TGTGCCAGCAGTTTAATTGAGGGAGGGCGGTACGAGCAGTACTTC

clone_size: once
d_call: TRBD2
j_call: TRBJ2-7
v_call: TRBV19
cdr3_aa: CASKKAGGRYEQYF
cdr3_nt: TGTGCCAGTAAGAAAGCGGGGGGTCGATACGAGCAGTACTTC

clone_size: -
d_call: TRBD2
j_call: TRBJ2-1
v_call: TRBV10-3
cdr3_aa: CAISELGLAGEGPYNEQFF
cdr3_nt: TGTGCCATCAGTGAGTTGGGACTAGCGGGAGAAGGCCCCTACAATGAGCAGTTCTTC

clone_size: -
d_call: -
j_call: TRBJ2-7
v_call: TRBV18
cdr3_aa: CASSPGGLYEQYF
cdr3_nt: TGTGCCAGCTCACCAGGAGGTCTCTACGAGCAGTACTTC

clone_size: -
d_call: -
j_call: TRBJ2-3
v_call: TRBV20-1
cdr3_aa: CSARLAYTQYF
cdr3_nt: TGCAGTGCTAGACTAGCGTATACGCAGTATTTT

clone_size: -
d_call: -
j_call: TRBJ1-1
v_call: TRBV5-4
cdr3_aa: CASSLVWGGTEAFF
cdr3_nt: TGTGCCAGCAGCTTGGTATGGGGGGGGACTGAAGCTTTCTTT

clone_size: -
d_call: TRBD1
j_call: TRBJ1-5
v_call: TRBV19
cdr3_aa: CASSADRGNQPQHF
cdr3_nt: TGTGCCAGTAGTGCAGACAGGGGAAATCAGCCCCAGCATTTT

clone_size: once
d_call: TRBD1
j_call: TRBJ2-7
v_call: TRBV19
cdr3_aa: CASSIRDSYEQYF
cdr3_nt: TGTGCCAGTAGTATTCGGGACAGTTACGAGCAGTACTTC

clone_size: -
d_call: -
j_call: TRBJ1-1
v_call: TRBV6-5
cdr3_aa: CASTPGHGNTEAFF
cdr3_nt: TGTGCCAGCACCCCAGGACATGGGAACACTGAAGCTTTCTTT

clone_size: few
d_call: -
j_call: TRBJ1-6
v_call: TRBV11-2
cdr3_aa: CASSQERASPLHF
cdr3_nt: TGTGCCAGCAGCCAAGAAAGGGCTTCACCCCTCCACTTT

clone_size: -
d_call: -
j_call: TRBJ2-7
v_call: TRBV28
cdr3_aa: CASSSGPLRQYF
cdr3_nt: TGTGCCAGCAGTTCTGGGCCCCTAAGGCAGTACTTC

clone_size: -
d_call: TRBD2
j_call: TRBJ2-3
v_call: TRBV2
cdr3_aa: CASSTGTSGTDTQYF
cdr3_nt: TGTGCCAGCAGTACCGGGACTAGCGGCACAGATACGCAGTATTTT

clone_size: once
d_call: -
j_call: TRBJ1-2
v_call: TRBV9
cdr3_aa: CASSPDPYGYTF
cdr3_nt: TGTGCCAGCAGCCCAGACCCTTATGGCTACACCTTC

clone_size: medium-sized
d_call: TRBD2
j_call: TRBJ2-7
v_call: TRBV28
cdr3_aa: CASSGPTSWGEQYF
cdr3_nt: TGTGCCAGCAGTGGGCCGACTAGCTGGGGCGAGCAGTACTTC

clone_size: -
d_call: TRBD1
j_call: TRBJ1-6
v_call: TRBV2
cdr3_aa: CASRPTGGTGASPLHF
cdr3_nt: TGTGCCAGCAGACCTACAGGGGGAACGGGAGCTTCACCCCTCCACTTT

clone_size: -
d_call: -
j_call: TRBJ2-5
v_call: TRBV3-1/TRBV3-2
cdr3_aa: CASSQDRCWASKETQYF
cdr3_nt: TGTGCCAGCAGCCAAGATCGTTGTTGGGCTAGCAAAGAGACCCAGTACTTC

clone_size: -
d_call: TRBD1
j_call: TRBJ2-3
v_call: TRBV18
cdr3_aa: CASSPRPGPRGPDTQYF
cdr3_nt: TGTGCCAGCTCACCAAGGCCAGGGCCAAGGGGGCCAGATACGCAGTATTTT

clone_size: -
d_call: -
j_call: TRBJ2-2
v_call: TRBV28
cdr3_aa: CASSLLVHTGELFF
cdr3_nt: TGTGCCAGCAGTCTCCTAGTTCACACCGGGGAGCTGTTTTTT

clone_size: -
d_call: TRBD2
j_call: TRBJ2-1
v_call: TRBV11-3
cdr3_aa: CASSRRLAGGPDEQFF
cdr3_nt: TGTGCCAGCAGCAGAAGACTAGCGGGAGGGCCGGATGAGCAGTTCTTC

clone_size: -
d_call: -
j_call: TRBJ2-7
v_call: TRBV27
cdr3_aa: CASSMDSRFTYEQYF
cdr3_nt: TGTGCCAGCAGCATGGACAGCCGTTTCACCTACGAGCAGTACTTC

clone_size: -
d_call: -
j_call: TRBJ2-7
v_call: TRBV6-5
cdr3_aa: CASSYSLTETYEQYF
cdr3_nt: TGTGCCAGCAGTTACTCATTGACGGAGACCTACGAGCAGTACTTC

clone_size: -
d_call: TRBD1
j_call: TRBJ2-1
v_call: TRBV5-6
cdr3_aa: CASSWNLGQGPYNEQFF
cdr3_nt: TGTGCCAGCAGCTGGAACCTGGGACAGGGCCCCTACAATGAGCAGTTCTTC

clone_size: -
d_call: -
j_call: TRBJ1-1
v_call: TRBV12-3/TRBV12-4
cdr3_aa: CASSLIRGEAFF
cdr3_nt: TGTGCCAGCAGTTTAATCCGGGGTGAAGCTTTCTTT

clone_size: -
d_call: TRBD1
j_call: TRBJ1-6
v_call: TRBV6-2/TRBV6-3
cdr3_aa: CASSYATGNSPLHF
cdr3_nt: TGTGCCAGCAGTTACGCGACAGGGAATTCACCCCTCCACTTT

clone_size: -
d_call: TRBD2
j_call: TRBJ2-7
v_call: TRBV19
cdr3_aa: CASSISGNAYEQYF
cdr3_nt: TGTGCCAGTAGTATTAGCGGGAATGCCTACGAGCAGTACTTC

clone_size: once
d_call: -
j_call: TRBJ2-5
v_call: TRBV28
cdr3_aa: CASSPPRLRGRIETQYF
cdr3_nt: TGTGCCAGCAGTCCCCCTCGACTTCGGGGGAGGATCGAGACCCAGTACTTC

clone_size: once
d_call: -
j_call: TRBJ1-1
v_call: TRBV11-2
cdr3_aa: CASSDRSIQEAFF
cdr3_nt: TGTGCCAGCAGCGACCGGAGTATCCAGGAAGCTTTCTTT

clone_size: -
d_call: -
j_call: TRBJ1-4
v_call: TRBV10-3
cdr3_aa: CAISESVGTNEKLFF
cdr3_nt: TGTGCCATCAGTGAGTCGGTGGGCACCAATGAAAAACTGTTTTTT

clone_size: once
d_call: TRBD2
j_call: TRBJ2-7
v_call: TRBV5-6
cdr3_aa: CASSPTTSGGTYGQYF
cdr3_nt: TGTGCCAGCAGCCCCACTACTAGCGGGGGTACTTACGGGCAGTACTTC

clone_size: -
d_call: TRBD1
j_call: TRBJ1-2
v_call: TRBV5-6
cdr3_aa: CASSWDRVIAGYTF
cdr3_nt: TGTGCCAGCAGCTGGGACAGGGTCATCGCAGGCTACACCTTC

clone_size: -
d_call: TRBD1
j_call: TRBJ1-2
v_call: TRBV20-1
cdr3_aa: CSATGGGGYTF
cdr3_nt: TGCAGTGCCACAGGGGGCGGTGGCTACACCTTC

clone_size: -
d_call: -
j_call: TRBJ2-7
v_call: TRBV6-2/TRBV6-3
cdr3_aa: CASSYRGVWYEQYF
cdr3_nt: TGTGCCAGCAGTTACAGGGGCGTGTGGTACGAGCAGTACTTC

clone_size: -
d_call: -
j_call: TRBJ2-1
v_call: TRBV3-1/TRBV3-2
cdr3_aa: CASSARGSYNEQFF
cdr3_nt: TGTGCCAGCAGCGCCCGGGGCTCCTACAATGAGCAGTTCTTC

clone_size: -
d_call: TRBD1
j_call: TRBJ2-7
v_call: TRBV2
cdr3_aa: CASGGQGPYEQYF
cdr3_nt: TGTGCCAGCGGGGGACAGGGACCCTACGAGCAGTACTTC

clone_size: once
d_call: -
j_call: TRBJ2-3
v_call: TRBV27
cdr3_aa: CASSVGLGVSTDTQYF
cdr3_nt: TGTGCCAGCAGTGTGGGGTTGGGGGTCAGCACAGATACGCAGTATTTT

clone_size: -
d_call: TRBD2
j_call: TRBJ2-3
v_call: TRBV6-1
cdr3_aa: CASSETSGRIADTQYF
cdr3_nt: TGTGCCAGCAGTGAGACTAGCGGGAGGATAGCAGATACGCAGTATTTT

clone_size: -
d_call: TRBD1
j_call: TRBJ1-4
v_call: TRBV30
cdr3_aa: CAGDRGLIYEKLFF
cdr3_nt: TGTGCCGGCGACAGGGGGCTAATATATGAAAAACTGTTTTTT